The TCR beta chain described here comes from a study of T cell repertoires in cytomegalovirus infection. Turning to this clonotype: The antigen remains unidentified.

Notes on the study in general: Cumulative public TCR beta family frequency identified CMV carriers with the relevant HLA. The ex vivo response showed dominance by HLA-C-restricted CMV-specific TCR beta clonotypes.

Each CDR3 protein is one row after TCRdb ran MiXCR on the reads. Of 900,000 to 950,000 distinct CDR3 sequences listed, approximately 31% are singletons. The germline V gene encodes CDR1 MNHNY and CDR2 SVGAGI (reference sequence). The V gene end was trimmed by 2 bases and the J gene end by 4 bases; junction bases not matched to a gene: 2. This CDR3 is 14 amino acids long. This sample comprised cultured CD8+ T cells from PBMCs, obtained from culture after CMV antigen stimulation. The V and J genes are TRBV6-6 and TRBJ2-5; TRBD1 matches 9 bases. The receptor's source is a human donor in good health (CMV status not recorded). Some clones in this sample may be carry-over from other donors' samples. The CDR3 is CASSYGDRAETQYF. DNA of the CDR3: TGTGCCAGCAGTTACGGGGACAGGGCAGAGACCCAGTACTTC.